This is a list of T cell receptor beta chains from one sample in a study of blood T cell repertoires in COVID-19. This table comes from immunoSEQ multiplex PCR, and its TCRdb copy is limited to in-frame clones, with some not included. The sample includes fewer than 600,000 clones, over 75% seen only once; the top ten take approximately 2%. The sequenced sample consisted of PBMCs or T cells enriched from blood (not recorded which). The receptor set was obtained from a woman aged 40 to 50 who had recovered from COVID-19. Each CDR3 is given with its conserved first and last residue. Each record gives: D gene, clone size, J gene, V gene, CDR3 length, CDR3 DNA, CDR3 protein. A D gene is named only where the DNA matches it firmly. Only part of the rows carry a size: once, few, many, or a class if the clone is expanded.

.,.,TRBJ1-2,TRBV27,17,TGTGCCAGCACTCTCGTAGGAGGAGGAGGGGAGGCCTATGGCTACACCTTC,CASTLVGGGGEAYGYTF
TRBD2,.,TRBJ2-1,TRBV4-3,16,TGCGCCAGCAGCTACGATCTAGCGGGAGGGGGTAATGAGCAGTTCTTC,CASSYDLAGGGNEQFF
.,.,TRBJ1-1,TRBV12-3/TRBV12-4,12,TGTGCCAGCAGCCAGGGTAACACTGAAGCTTTCTTT,CASSQGNTEAFF
.,.,TRBJ2-1,TRBV5-1,14,TGCGCCAGCAGCTTGAGTAGGCGGGCACCCAAGCAGTTCTTC,CASSLSRRAPKQFF
.,.,TRBJ2-5,TRBV12-1,16,TGTGCCAGCAGCTTTGCGCGGGTAAGACACCAAGAGACCCAGTACTTC,CASSFARVRHQETQYF
TRBD2,.,TRBJ2-5,TRBV5-1,15,TGCGCCAGCAGCTTGGCCGGGACTAGTGAAGAGACCCAGTACTTC,CASSLAGTSEETQYF
TRBD1,.,TRBJ2-5,TRBV28,17,TGTGCCAGCAGTTTATGGGGCGGACAGGGGGCGCGGGAGACCCAGTACTTC,CASSLWGGQGARETQYF
.,.,TRBJ1-2,TRBV10-3,15,TGTGCCATCACCGGCCTGGACACCGCTAACTATGGCTACACCTTC,CAITGLDTANYGYTF
TRBD1,.,TRBJ2-3,TRBV11-3,17,TGTGCCAGCAGCTTAGCCGAGTTGGGACAGGGGGCGGATACGCAGTATTTT,CASSLAELGQGADTQYF
.,.,TRBJ1-2,TRBV30,15,TGTGCCTGGGTGTTCCAGGGTGCGGGGTATCATGGCTACACCTTC,CAWVFQGAGYHGYTF
TRBD2,.,TRBJ2-7,TRBV7-2,15,TGTGCCAGCAGCTTAGGACTAGCGGCTAACTACGAGCAGTACTTC,CASSLGLAANYEQYF
TRBD1,.,TRBJ2-1,TRBV24-1,15,TGTGCCACCAGTATTACCGGGACAGGGGAAGGGGAGCAGTTCTTC,CATSITGTGEGEQFF
.,.,TRBJ1-5,TRBV2,13,TGTGCCAGCAGTGAAGGGTTCAGGGCGCCCCAGCATTTT,CASSEGFRAPQHF
TRBD2,.,TRBJ2-3,TRBV19,15,TGTGCCAGTAAACGGGGCGGGAGCGGCACAGATACGCAGTATTTT,CASKRGGSGTDTQYF
.,.,TRBJ1-1,TRBV7-2,15,TGTGCCAGCAGCTTAGAGGGGGTATCTTGGACTGAAGCTTTCTTT,CASSLEGVSWTEAFF
.,.,TRBJ2-1,TRBV29-1,17,TGCAGCGCCGAGGGCGGAGCCGCGGGAAGCTCCTACAATGAGCAGTTCTTC,CSAEGGAAGSSYNEQFF
TRBD2,.,TRBJ2-1,TRBV7-8,14,TGTGCCAGCAGCTTCGCGGGGGGGGACAATGAGCAGTTCTTC,CASSFAGGDNEQFF
.,.,TRBJ2-5,TRBV3-1/TRBV3-2,15,TGTGCCAGCAGCCCCTCTCCCCTACAGCAAGAGACCCAGTACTTC,CASSPSPLQQETQYF
.,.,TRBJ1-1,TRBV11-2,13,TGTGCCAGCAGCTTATTTCAGAACACTGAAGCTTTCTTT,CASSLFQNTEAFF
.,.,TRBJ1-1,TRBV30,15,TGTGCCTGGAGCGTTAACAGGGTCGGGGACACTGAAGCTTTCTTT,CAWSVNRVGDTEAFF
.,few,TRBJ2-2,TRBV18,14,TGTGCCAGCTCACCGAATACAGGGACCGGGGAGCTGTTTTTT,CASSPNTGTGELFF
.,.,TRBJ1-2,TRBV15,14,TGTGCCACCAGCCTGGTAGGGAGGGACTATGGCTACACCTTC,CATSLVGRDYGYTF
TRBD1,.,TRBJ1-2,TRBV11-2,15,TGTGCCAGCAGCTCCGTGGTACAGGGGGCGGATGGCTACACCTTC,CASSSVVQGADGYTF
TRBD1,.,TRBJ1-1,TRBV6-5,14,TGTGCCAGCAGTTTAGAACCAGGGGGCACTGAAGCTTTCTTT,CASSLEPGGTEAFF
.,.,TRBJ1-2,TRBV24-1,16,TGTGCCACCAGTGACCCCCTCTCGGGACACACGGAGGGCTACACCTTC,CATSDPLSGHTEGYTF
TRBD1,.,TRBJ2-3,TRBV20-1,17,TGCAGTGCTAGTCGGGGACAGGGAATCTCTAGCACAGATACGCAGTATTTT,CSASRGQGISSTDTQYF
TRBD2,once,TRBJ2-7,TRBV15,15,TGTGCCACCAGCAGACCTAGCGGGAGTGACTACGAGCAGTACTTC,CATSRPSGSDYEQYF
.,.,TRBJ2-5,TRBV27,15,TGTGCCAGCAGTTTATCGATAACGGGGCAAGAGACCCAGTACTTC,CASSLSITGQETQYF
TRBD1,.,TRBJ2-1,TRBV27,14,TGTGCCAGCAGGACAGGGCTGGATCGTGGTGAGCAGTTCTTC,CASRTGLDRGEQFF
.,.,TRBJ1-1,TRBV19,13,TGTGCCAGTACAATGACAGACAACACTGAAGCTTTCTTT,CASTMTDNTEAFF
.,.,TRBJ2-1,TRBV7-9,16,TGTGCCAGCAGCTTAGGGATGGGGGCGCCCTACAATGAGCAGTTCTTC,CASSLGMGAPYNEQFF
.,.,TRBJ2-2,TRBV20-1,14,TGCAGTGCTAGTGGGTTAACTAACACCGGGGAGCTGTTTTTT,CSASGLTNTGELFF
.,.,TRBJ1-4,TRBV4-3,15,TGCGCCAGCAGCCAAGACAGGGAGGGGAATGAAAAACTGTTTTTT,CASSQDREGNEKLFF
TRBD1,.,TRBJ1-1,TRBV27,15,TGTGCCAGCAGTTGGCAGGGGGTTACGAACACTGAAGCTTTCTTT,CASSWQGVTNTEAFF
TRBD1,once,TRBJ2-6,TRBV27,18,TGTGCCAGCAGTTTGTACGGGACAGGGATCTCTGGGGCCAACGTCCTGACTTTC,CASSLYGTGISGANVLTF
.,.,TRBJ2-5,TRBV5-1,15,TGCGCCAGCAGCTTCCAACAGAACCCGGGGGAGACCCAGTACTTC,CASSFQQNPGETQYF
TRBD2,.,TRBJ2-7,TRBV19,16,TGTGCCAGTAGTATCAGGTTAATAGCGGGAGTCGGCGAGCAGTACTTC,CASSIRLIAGVGEQYF
.,few,TRBJ1-6,TRBV19,16,TGTGCCAGTAGTATAACGTCAGGGGAAGGCAATTCACCCCTCCACTTT,CASSITSGEGNSPLHF
TRBD2,once,TRBJ2-7,TRBV5-4,16,TGTGCCAGCAGCTCCACCTTAGCGGGAGGGCCTTTTACGCAGTACTTC,CASSSTLAGGPFTQYF
.,once,TRBJ2-3,TRBV11-3,15,TGTGCCTCCTCTTCCGGGGGAGAAAGGACAGATACGCAGTATTTT,CASSSGGERTDTQYF
.,.,TRBJ1-1,TRBV7-9,13,TGTGCCAGCAGCACAACTCTGATCTGGGCCTCAAACTTT,CASSTTLIWASNF
TRBD1,.,TRBJ1-2,TRBV7-2,14,TGTGCCAGCAGCTTAGGACAGGGGGGTTATGGCTACACCTTC,CASSLGQGGYGYTF
TRBD1,.,TRBJ1-5,TRBV30,13,TGTGCCTGGAGTGTAACAGGGGTTCAGCCCCAGCATTTT,CAWSVTGVQPQHF
.,once,TRBJ1-2,TRBV19,19,TGTGCCAGTAGTATCCGCCCCGCTCGATCCCAGAATCTAGGCTATGGCTACACCTTC,CASSIRPARSQNLGYGYTF
TRBD2,.,TRBJ2-3,TRBV12-5,16,TGTGCTAGTGGTTTAGGCCGGGAGGTAAGCACAGATACGCAGTATTTT,CASGLGREVSTDTQYF
TRBD1,.,TRBJ2-7,TRBV6-6,15,TGTGCCAGCAGTTACGGGGACAGGTCTCCCTACGAGCAGTACTTC,CASSYGDRSPYEQYF
TRBD2,.,TRBJ2-5,TRBV5-5,15,TGTGCCAGCAGCGTAACACTAGCGGTCCAAGAGACCCAGTACTTC,CASSVTLAVQETQYF
TRBD1,.,TRBJ2-1,TRBV15,16,TGTGCCACCAGCAGGGGAACAGGGGGTCGGGTCGATGAGCAGTTCTTC,CATSRGTGGRVDEQFF
.,.,TRBJ2-1,TRBV5-1,15,TGCGCCAGCTCCCTTGGACAAAGCTCCTACAATGAGCAGTTCTTC,CASSLGQSSYNEQFF
.,.,TRBJ2-2,TRBV11-3,16,TGTGCCAGCAGCTTAGGGCTGGGCCGGGGCACCGGGGAGCTGTTTTTT,CASSLGLGRGTGELFF
.,.,TRBJ2-2,TRBV4-3,15,TGCGCCAGCAGCCAAAACCCGACTGCTACCGGGGAGCTGTTTTTT,CASSQNPTATGELFF
TRBD2,.,TRBJ2-2,TRBV7-9,17,TGTGCCAGCAGCTTAAGATCAGCGGGAGCGGGAACCGGGGAGCTGTTTTTT,CASSLRSAGAGTGELFF
TRBD2,.,TRBJ2-1,TRBV5-4,18,TGTGCCAGCAGCTTGGATGGGTGGCTAGCGGGAGAACACAATGAGCAGTTCTTC,CASSLDGWLAGEHNEQFF
TRBD1,.,TRBJ1-1,TRBV27,15,TGTGCCAGCAGTTTTGGAAGGGGGCTGGACACTGAAGCTTTCTTT,CASSFGRGLDTEAFF
.,.,TRBJ2-5,TRBV12-5,14,TGTGCTAGTGGTTTGGGGGGAGGAGGGGAGACCCAGTACTTC,CASGLGGGGETQYF
TRBD2,.,TRBJ2-3,TRBV30,15,TGTGCCTGGAGTGTACTAGCGGCGAGCACAGATACGCAGTATTTT,CAWSVLAASTDTQYF
TRBD2,.,TRBJ2-7,TRBV7-8,15,TGTGCCAGCAGCCTGGGCGCCAGCGGGAGTGGTGAGCAGTACTTC,CASSLGASGSGEQYF